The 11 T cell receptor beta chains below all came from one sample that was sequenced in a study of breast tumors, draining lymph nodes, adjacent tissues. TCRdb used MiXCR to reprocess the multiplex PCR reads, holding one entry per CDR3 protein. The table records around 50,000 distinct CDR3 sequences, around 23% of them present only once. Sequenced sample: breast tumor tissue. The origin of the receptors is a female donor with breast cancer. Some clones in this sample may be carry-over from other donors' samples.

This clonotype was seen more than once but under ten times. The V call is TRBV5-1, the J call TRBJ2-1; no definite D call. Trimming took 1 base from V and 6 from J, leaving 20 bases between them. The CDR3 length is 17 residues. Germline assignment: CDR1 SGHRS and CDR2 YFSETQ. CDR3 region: CASSLIHKGSSGNEQFF. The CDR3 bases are TGCGCCAGCAGCTTGATCCACAAGGGCAGTTCGGGCAATGAGCAGTTCTTC.

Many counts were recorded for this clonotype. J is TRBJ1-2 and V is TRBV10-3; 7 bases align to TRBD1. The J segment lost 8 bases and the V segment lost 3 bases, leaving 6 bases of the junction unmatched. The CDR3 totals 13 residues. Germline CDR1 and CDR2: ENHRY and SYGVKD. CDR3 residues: CAISDQGVKGYTF. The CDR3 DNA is TGTGCCATCAGTGATCAGGGGGTAAAAGGCTACACCTTC.

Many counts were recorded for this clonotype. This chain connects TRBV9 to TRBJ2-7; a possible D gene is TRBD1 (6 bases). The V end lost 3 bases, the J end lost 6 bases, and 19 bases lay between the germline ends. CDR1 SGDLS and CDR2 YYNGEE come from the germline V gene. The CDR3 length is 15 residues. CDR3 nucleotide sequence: TGTGCCAGCAGCGCCCGAGGCGTGACAGGCTCCGAGCAGTACTTC. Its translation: CASSARGVTGSEQYF. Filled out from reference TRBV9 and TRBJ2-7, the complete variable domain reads DSGVTQTPKHLITATGQRVTLRCSPRSGDLSVYWYQQSLDQGLQFLIQYYNGEERAKGNILERFSAQQFPDLHSELNLSSLELGDSALYFCASSARGVTGSEQYFGPGTRLTVT.

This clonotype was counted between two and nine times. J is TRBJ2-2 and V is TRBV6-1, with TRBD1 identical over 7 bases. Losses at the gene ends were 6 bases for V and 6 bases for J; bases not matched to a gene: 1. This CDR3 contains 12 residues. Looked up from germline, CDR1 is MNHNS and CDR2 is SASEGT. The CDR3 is CASRGTAGELFF. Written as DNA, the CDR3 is TGTGCCAGCAGAGGGACAGCCGGGGAGCTGTTTTTT.

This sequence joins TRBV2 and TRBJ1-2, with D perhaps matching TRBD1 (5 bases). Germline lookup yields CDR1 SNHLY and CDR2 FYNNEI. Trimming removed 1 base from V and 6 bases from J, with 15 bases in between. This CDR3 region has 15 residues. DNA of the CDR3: TGTGCCAGCAGTGAAGGGGGGGGGACGCTGGATGGCTACACCTTC. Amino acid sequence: CASSEGGGTLDGYTF. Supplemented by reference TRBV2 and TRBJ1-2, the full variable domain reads EPEVTQTPSHQVTQMGQEVILRCVPISNHLYFYWYRQILGQKVEFLVSFYNNEISEKSEIFDDQFSVERPDGSNFTLKIRSTKLEDSAMYFCASSEGGGTLDGYTFGSGTRLTVV.

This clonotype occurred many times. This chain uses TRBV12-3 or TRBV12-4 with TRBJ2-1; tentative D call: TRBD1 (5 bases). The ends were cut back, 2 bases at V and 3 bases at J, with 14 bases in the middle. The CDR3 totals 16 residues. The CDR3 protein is CASSLPQGRNYNEQFF. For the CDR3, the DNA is TGTGCCAGCAGTTTACCCCAGGGCCGCAACTACAATGAGCAGTTCTTC.

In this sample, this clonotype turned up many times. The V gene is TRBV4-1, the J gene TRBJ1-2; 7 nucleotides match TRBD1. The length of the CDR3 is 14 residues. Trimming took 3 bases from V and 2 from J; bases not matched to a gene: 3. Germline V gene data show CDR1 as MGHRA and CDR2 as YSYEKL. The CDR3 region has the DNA TGCGCCAGCAGCCAGGAGGGGGCGAACTATGGCTACACCTTC. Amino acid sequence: CASSQEGANYGYTF.

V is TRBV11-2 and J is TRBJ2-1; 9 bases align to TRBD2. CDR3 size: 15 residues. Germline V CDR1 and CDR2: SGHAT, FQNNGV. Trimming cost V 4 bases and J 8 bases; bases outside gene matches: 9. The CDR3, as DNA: TGTGCCAGCAGCTCTCATAGCGGGAGTCTCGATGAGCAGTTCTTC. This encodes CASSSHSGSLDEQFF.

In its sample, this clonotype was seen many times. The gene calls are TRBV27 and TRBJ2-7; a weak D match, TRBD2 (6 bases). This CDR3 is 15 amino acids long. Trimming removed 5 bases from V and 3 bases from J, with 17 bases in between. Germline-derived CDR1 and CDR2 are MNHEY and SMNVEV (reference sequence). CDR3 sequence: CASSPRLGGDYEQYF. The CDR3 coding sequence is TGTGCCAGCAGTCCTCGCCTAGGAGGGGACTACGAGCAGTACTTC.

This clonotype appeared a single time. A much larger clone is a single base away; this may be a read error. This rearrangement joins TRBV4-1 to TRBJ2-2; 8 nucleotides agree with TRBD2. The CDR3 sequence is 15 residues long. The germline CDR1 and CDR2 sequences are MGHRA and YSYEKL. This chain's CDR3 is CASSQTGGGTGELLF. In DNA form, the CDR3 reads TGCGCCAGCAGCCAAACCGGGGGGGGGACCGGGGAGCTGCTTTTT.

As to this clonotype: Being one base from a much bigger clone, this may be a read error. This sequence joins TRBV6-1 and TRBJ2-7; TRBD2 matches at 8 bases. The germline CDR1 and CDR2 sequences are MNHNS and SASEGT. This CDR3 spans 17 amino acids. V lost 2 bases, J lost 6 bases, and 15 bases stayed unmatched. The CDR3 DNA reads TGTGCCAGCAGTGAAAGGGCGCCGGGACTAGTACCGCTCGAGCAGTACTTC. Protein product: CASSERAPGLVPLEQYF.